The 7 T cell receptor beta chains given below trace back to one sample, sequenced in a study of blood T cell repertoires in COVID-19. Produced via immunoSEQ multiplex PCR; TCRdb's table is partial and in-frame only. The table includes about 330,000 clones, approximately 85% detected once. Sequencing input: peripheral blood. The receptor set was obtained from a human donor in a cohort sampled during active COVID-19.

The J gene is TRBJ1-5, the V gene TRBV6-5, with D maybe TRBD1 (5 bases). Trimming stripped 5 bases from V and 6 bases from J, with 14 bases between. Germline-derived CDR1 and CDR2 are MNHEY and SVGAGI. This CDR3 spans 14 amino acids. The chain's CDR3 is CASSNQGGGQPQHF. In DNA form, the CDR3 reads TGTGCCAGCAGTAACCAAGGCGGGGGTCAGCCCCAGCATTTT.

The chain couples TRBV7-2 to TRBJ1-1, with D uncertain. This CDR3 comprises 13 residues. Germline assignment: CDR1 SGHTA and CDR2 FQGNSA. Trimming removed 5 bases from V and 4 bases from J, with 11 bases in between. CDR3 DNA sequence: TGTGCCAGCAGCCCTCGGCGGTTCACTGAAGCTTTCTTT. Encoded protein: CASSPRRFTEAFF.

The chain combines TRBV27 with TRBJ2-3; D ambiguous. The germline V gene has CDR1 MNHEY and CDR2 SMNVEV (reference sequence). V lost 7 bases, J lost 3 bases, and 5 bases lay in between. CDR3 size: 11 residues. As DNA, the CDR3 is TGTGCCAGCAAAGAGACAGATACGCAGTATTTT. Residues: CASKETDTQYF.

As DNA, the CDR3 is TGTGCCAGTAGTCCTCCCGGACAGTACGAGCAGTACTTC. Its translation is CASSPPGQYEQYF. J is TRBJ2-7 and V is TRBV19, with D perhaps TRBD1 (6 bases). V dropped 5 bases and J dropped 4 bases, with 12 bases sitting between them. Per germline, CDR1 LNHDA and CDR2 SQIVND (reference sequence). CDR3 size: 13 residues.

This chain links TRBV5-6 with TRBJ2-7; D may be TRBD1 (7 bases). The CDR3 length is 13 residues. V was cut by 6 bases and J by 4 bases, with 14 bases left in between. The germline V gene encodes CDR1 SGHDT and CDR2 YYEEEE. CDR3 DNA: TGTGCCAGCACCCGAGCAGGGGGGTACGAGCAGTACTTC. It encodes CASTRAGGYEQYF.

This chain joins TRBV30 and TRBJ1-1; tentatively, D is TRBD1 (6 bases). CDR3 size: 14 residues. In germline, CDR1 is GTSNPN, CDR2 SVGIG (reference sequence). The V and J ends lost 0 bases and 10 bases respectively, with 18 bases between them. This chain's CDR3 is CAWSVTGSIMRAFF. The CDR3 DNA sequence: TGTGCCTGGAGTGTAACAGGGAGTATCATGCGAGCTTTCTTT.

V usage is TRBV27 and J usage is TRBJ2-7, with TRBD1 as a possible D gene (5 bases). Germline V gives CDR1 MNHEY, CDR2 SMNVEV (reference sequence). This CDR3 region has 17 residues. The V end was cut by 3 bases, the J end by 2 bases, with 20 bases between. CDR3 in amino acids: CASSLGSVGQLTYEQYF. The CDR3 nucleotides read TGTGCCAGCAGTTTGGGGTCGGTGGGGCAGCTAACCTACGAGCAGTACTTC.